The 30 T cell receptor beta chains reported below all come from one sample, sequenced in a study of response to subunit inactivated influenza vaccine. Via MiXCR, TCRdb re-called the RT-PCR reads, giving one row per CDR3 protein. The table shows approximately 530,000 distinct CDR3 sequences, with approximately 7.1% occurring only once. The sample consisted of PBMCs from blood, taken less than 30 months after vaccination. The receptors stem from a man between 45 and 75 years old who received an inactivated influenza vaccine.

The chain has TRBV4-3 and TRBJ2-7; no clear D gene. The V gene's germline CDR1 is LGHNA and CDR2 YSLEER. Trimming removed 3 bases from V and 5 bases from J, with 17 bases in between. This CDR3 region has 15 residues. The DNA of the CDR3 is TGCGCCAGCAGCCAGATGGTCCTAAAGGGCCACGAGCAGTACTTC. This sequence encodes CASSQMVLKGHEQYF.

The table lists this clonotype with a few counts. The rearrangement uses TRBV7-9 and TRBJ2-1; 7 nucleotides align to TRBD2. The V gene's germline CDR1 is SEHNR and CDR2 FQNEAQ (reference sequence). This CDR3 is 16 amino acids long. The V and J ends lost 6 bases and 0 bases, in that order; junction bases with no gene match: 8. The CDR3 nucleotides read TGTGCCAGCAGGCCTAGCGGTATTACCTCCTACAATGAGCAGTTCTTC. Protein: CASRPSGITSYNEQFF.

This clonotype was counted a few times. This chain links TRBV20-1 with TRBJ2-2, with 7 bases fitting TRBD2. The germline V gene has CDR1 DFQATT and CDR2 SNEGSKA (reference sequence). This CDR3 spans 14 amino acids. The V segment lost 4 bases and the J segment 6 bases; nucleotides outside the gene matches: 8. The CDR3 sequence: CSATQASGAGELFF. The CDR3, as DNA: TGCAGTGCTACCCAGGCTAGCGGAGCCGGGGAGCTGTTTTTT.

V is TRBV4-3 and J is TRBJ2-6; D gene unclear. Germline V gives CDR1 LGHNA, CDR2 YSLEER. The CDR3 is 16 residues long. Trimming took 0 bases from V and 0 from J, leaving 6 bases between them. CDR3 in amino acids: CASSQEPHSGANVLTF. As DNA, the CDR3 is TGCGCCAGCAGCCAAGAACCCCACTCTGGGGCCAACGTCCTGACTTTC.

The chain joins TRBV5-1 to TRBJ2-3; 12 bases map to TRBD2. The length of the CDR3 is 16 residues. Germline assignment: CDR1 SGHRS and CDR2 YFSETQ. V shed 5 bases and J 4 bases; nucleotides not matched to a gene: 8. CDR3 coding DNA: TGCGCCAGCAGTCATGGGACTAGCGGGCGCGCAGATACGCAGTATTTT. As protein: CASSHGTSGRADTQYF.

This clonotype was detected a few times. The rearrangement links TRBV20-1 to TRBJ2-7, with 14 nucleotides matching TRBD2. Per the germline V gene, CDR1 is DFQATT and CDR2 is SNEGSKA (reference sequence). This CDR3 contains 14 residues. Trimming cost V 6 bases and J 4 bases; bases outside gene matches: 5. In DNA form, the CDR3 reads TGCAGTGCGAGACTAGCGGGAGGGCTGTACGAGCAGTACTTC. Its translation is CSARLAGGLYEQYF.

This clonotype was seen only a few times. The chain employs TRBV4-2 and TRBJ2-1; 7 bases agree with TRBD1. Germline CDR1 and CDR2: LGHNA and YNFKEQ. The CDR3 contains 17 residues. Trimming took 1 base from V and 7 from J; bases not matched to a gene: 13. The chain's CDR3 is CASSQGGGTVGLNEQFF. The CDR3 DNA reads as TGTGCCAGCAGCCAAGGAGGTGGGACAGTGGGCCTTAATGAGCAGTTCTTC.

In this sample, this clonotype turned up a few times. CDR3 protein: CSASRGENTEAFF. In DNA, the CDR3 is TGCAGTGCTAGTCGGGGGGAGAACACTGAAGCTTTCTTT. The chain carries TRBV20-1 and TRBJ1-1; possible D gene TRBD1, 5 bases. Trimming cost V 3 bases and J 1 base, with 9 bases left between them. This CDR3 is 13 amino acids long. CDR1 is DFQATT and CDR2 is SNEGSKA in the germline V gene (reference sequence).

This clonotype was seen more than once but under ten times. The chain carries TRBV28 and TRBJ1-3, with a possible D match to TRBD1 (6 bases). Trimming left V 2 bases short and J 7 bases short, with 24 bases between. Germline CDR1 and CDR2: MDHEN and SYDVKM. The CDR3 has 18 residues. The CDR3, as DNA: TGTGCCAGCAGTTTACCTACAGGGACAACGCTGGTAGATAACACCATATATTTT. It specifies CASSLPTGTTLVDNTIYF.

As to this clonotype: The DNA is left out, because the CDR3 cannot be placed on it with certainty; the CDR3 is given as TCRdb lists it. The V call is TRBV4-2, the J call TRBJ2-2. The CDR3 extends over 16 residues, inclusive of both ends. The germline gives CDR1 LGHNA, CDR2 YNFKEQ. The CDR3 sequence is CASSQDPGLIPGSCFF.

There are many counts of this clonotype. The chain employs TRBV6-1 and TRBJ1-4; D uncertain. Trimming left V 11 bases short and J 7 bases short, with 11 bases between. Germline lookup yields CDR1 MNHNS and CDR2 SASEGT. This CDR3 region has 11 residues. CDR3 bases: TGTGCCTCCCTCAACAGTGAAAAACTGTTTTTT. It encodes CASLNSEKLFF.

The chain combines TRBV2 with TRBJ2-1; D remains ambiguous. CDR3 length: 13 residues. Germline CDR1 reads SNHLY; CDR2 reads FYNNEI. V gave up 7 bases and J gave up 6 bases, with 13 bases separating them. The CDR3 DNA follows: TGTGCCAGCACTTGGCTAGGTGGCAATGAGCAGTTCTTC. Translated: CASTWLGGNEQFF. Together with reference TRBV2 and TRBJ2-1, the CDR3 gives the full variable domain: EPEVTQTPSHQVTQMGQEVILRCVPISNHLYFYWYRQILGQKVEFLVSFYNNEISEKSEIFDDQFSVERPDGSNFTLKIRSTKLEDSAMYFCASTWLGGNEQFFGPGTRLTVL.

The chain combines TRBV29-1 with TRBJ2-1, with 11 bases lining up with TRBD1. Unmatched junction bases numbered 8, after V lost 5 bases and J lost 8 bases. Germline V gene data show CDR1 as SQVTM and CDR2 as ANQGSEA. The CDR3 length is 14 residues. The CDR3 DNA sequence: TGCAGCGTTCTGGGACAGGGGGTCAGCTATGAGCAGTTCTTC. It codes for CSVLGQGVSYEQFF.

This clonotype was detected many times. V gene TRBV28 combines with J gene TRBJ2-3, with 7 positions matching TRBD1. The V gene's germline CDR1 is MDHEN and CDR2 SYDVKM. Losses at the gene ends were 7 bases for V and 12 bases for J; bases not matched to a gene: 19. The CDR3 totals 15 residues. Written as DNA, the CDR3 is TGTGCCAGCATCCCGGCAGGGGGTGCGGGTAGACCCCAGTATTTT. Translating it yields CASIPAGGAGRPQYF.

The chain links TRBV11-1 to TRBJ2-2; D possibly corresponds to TRBD1 (7 bases). The CDR3 is made up of 18 amino acids. Germline V gene data show CDR1 as SGHAT and CDR2 as FQDESV (reference sequence). V dropped 7 bases and J dropped 3 bases, with 24 bases sitting between them. CDR3 DNA: TGTGCCAGCAACAAGAGTCGGTCCACAGGGGAGGACACCGGGGAGCTGTTTTTT. This sequence encodes CASNKSRSTGEDTGELFF.

V and J are TRBV5-5 and TRBJ2-3; 10 nucleotides match TRBD2. Trimming removed 4 bases from V and 0 bases from J; junction bases left unmatched: 5. CDR3 length: 16 residues. The V gene's germline CDR1 is SGHKS and CDR2 YYEKEE (reference sequence). Here the CDR3 DNA reads TGTGCCAGCAGCCAAAGCGGGGGGGTGAGCACAGATACGCAGTATTTT. Amino acids: CASSQSGGVSTDTQYF.

This clonotype has a handful of counts. The chain combines TRBV12-3 or TRBV12-4 with TRBJ1-3, with 8 positions matching TRBD1. V lost 5 bases to trimming and J lost 3 bases; unmatched junction nucleotides: 6. The CDR3 is 15 residues long. The CDR3 DNA reads as TGTGCCAGCAGTACTCCAGGGGGCGGTGGAAACACCATATATTTT. Translated, it gives CASSTPGGGGNTIYF.

This chain uses TRBV6-2 or TRBV6-3 with TRBJ1-2, with D tentatively TRBD1 (5 bases). V was pared by 6 bases and J by 6 bases, with 11 bases between. CDR3 size: 12 residues. Germline values: CDR1 MNHEY, CDR2 SVGEGT. The CDR3 DNA reads TGTGCCAGCAGCACCATGGGGCATGGCTACACCTTC. Protein sequence: CASSTMGHGYTF.

This clonotype was seen only a few times. The chain is built from TRBV12-3 or TRBV12-4 and TRBJ2-3; TRBD2 agrees at 14 bases. J gave up 7 bases and V 7 bases, and 13 bases lay outside the gene matches. The CDR3 is 17 amino acids. The CDR3: CASTPPPGLAGAYTQYF. The CDR3 region has the DNA TGTGCCAGCACCCCCCCCCCGGGACTAGCGGGAGCGTATACGCAGTATTTT.

The table lists this clonotype with many counts. The V call is TRBV5-1, the J call TRBJ1-2, with 7 bases that match TRBD1. The junction had 4 bases not matched to a gene; V was cut back by 2 bases and J by 0 bases. The CDR3 sequence is 15 residues long. Looked up from germline, CDR1 is SGHRS and CDR2 is YFSETQ. The CDR3 loop reads CASSLTGDSNYGYTF. DNA of the CDR3: TGCGCCAGCAGCTTAACAGGGGATTCTAACTATGGCTACACCTTC.

The CDR3 DNA follows: TGCAGTGCTAGACGGCAGCGGGGCCAAGAGACCCAGTACTTC. Amino acid sequence: CSARRQRGQETQYF. The chain couples TRBV20-1 to TRBJ2-5; TRBD2 agrees at 7 bases. The junction had 4 bases not matched to a gene; V was cut back by 2 bases and J by 1 base. The CDR3 extends over 14 amino acids. In germline, CDR1 is DFQATT, CDR2 SNEGSKA (reference sequence).

This clonotype was observed many times. The chain combines TRBV28 with TRBJ2-1, with 10 bases fitting TRBD2. Unmatched junction bases numbered 5, after V lost 6 bases and J lost 6 bases. The CDR3 contains 14 residues. Germline loops: CDR1 MDHEN, CDR2 SYDVKM. CDR3 nucleotide sequence: TGTGCCAGCAGGCTAGCGGGGGCGTTCAATGAGCAGTTCTTC. It encodes CASRLAGAFNEQFF.

This clonotype was counted between two and nine times. The chain links TRBV20-1 to TRBJ1-2; perhaps TRBD1 as D (6 bases). This CDR3 contains 14 residues. The germline V and J ends were trimmed by 0 bases and 4 bases, with 12 bases remaining between them. The germline CDR1 and CDR2 sequences are DFQATT and SNEGSKA (reference sequence). This CDR3 reads CSARDRGGFYGYTF. CDR3 DNA sequence: TGCAGTGCTAGAGATCGGGGGGGCTTCTATGGCTACACCTTC.

This clonotype came up a few times. The gene calls are TRBV12-3 or TRBV12-4 and TRBJ2-7; no clear D. The CDR3 length is 15 residues. V lost 3 bases, J lost 2 bases, and 14 bases lay in between. CDR3 amino acids: CASSFQGPVAYEQYF. The CDR3 coding sequence is TGTGCCAGCAGTTTCCAAGGTCCGGTGGCCTACGAGCAGTACTTC.

This clonotype has ten or more counts. The V gene is TRBV28, the J gene TRBJ2-3; TRBD1 is a possible D gene (6 bases). The germline gives CDR1 MDHEN, CDR2 SYDVKM. V was clipped by 5 bases and J by 0 bases, with 9 bases between them. The CDR3 spans 14 residues. Written as DNA, the CDR3 is TGTGCCAGCAGTCCCGACAGGAGCACAGATACGCAGTATTTT. This gives the protein CASSPDRSTDTQYF.

The genes are TRBV10-3 and TRBJ2-3; the D is unclear. The germline V gene has CDR1 ENHRY and CDR2 SYGVKD. V lost 8 bases to trimming and J lost 3 bases, with 18 bases between them. This CDR3 spans 15 amino acids. DNA for the CDR3: TGTGCCATCGGGTACCGGACGGAACTAACAGATACGCAGTATTTT. Amino acid sequence: CAIGYRTELTDTQYF.

There are many counts of this clonotype. Here the CDR3 reads CASSQEGGKSYEQYF. The CDR3 bases are TGTGCCAGCAGCCAAGAAGGCGGGAAATCCTACGAGCAGTACTTC. This chain joins TRBV4-2 and TRBJ2-7, with D perhaps TRBD2 (6 bases). Trimming removed 0 bases at V and 1 base at J, with 10 bases between. The CDR3 is made up of 15 amino acids. From germline, CDR1 is LGHNA and CDR2 YNFKEQ.

The chain recombines TRBV7-6 with TRBJ2-5; 7 bases match TRBD2. Germline V gene lookup returns CDR1 SGHVS and CDR2 FNYEAQ. The CDR3 consists of 15 residues. Trimming took 2 bases from V and 4 from J; bases not matched to a gene: 7. CDR3 sequence reads: CASSLMAGVAETQYF. CDR3 sequence (DNA): TGTGCCAGCAGCTTAATGGCGGGAGTTGCAGAGACCCAGTACTTC. Supplemented by reference TRBV7-6 and TRBJ2-5, the full variable domain reads GAGVSQSPRYKVTKRGQDVALRCDPISGHVSLYWYRQALGQGPEFLTYFNYEAQQDKSGLPNDRFSAERPEGSISTLTIQRTEQRDSAMYRCASSLMAGVAETQYFGPGTRLLVL.

This clonotype has a handful of counts. The rearrangement uses TRBV29-1 and TRBJ2-3; maybe TRBD2 (6 bases). Per germline, CDR1 SQVTM and CDR2 ANQGSEA. V was pared by 8 bases and J by 3 bases, with 15 bases between. The CDR3 is 13 residues long. The CDR3 nucleotides read TGCAGCCTACCCCTTGGAGGGACAGATACGCAGTATTTT. Translated, it gives CSLPLGGTDTQYF.

The table lists this clonotype with a few counts. The gene calls are TRBV20-1 and TRBJ2-3, with TRBD2 identical over 11 bases. V lost 6 bases and J lost 12; bases outside the gene matches: 14. Germline CDR1 DFQATT, CDR2 SNEGSKA (reference sequence). CDR3 size: 14 residues. The CDR3 DNA reads TGCAGTGCCCCGCCCCATAGCGGGAGGGCTGCTCAGTATTTT. Its translation is CSAPPHSGRAAQYF.